This T cell receptor (beta chain) was profiled in a study of blood T cell repertoires in COVID-19. At the level of the study: Material from acute and convalescent COVID-19 was sourced from the United States, Italy and Spain. The analysed material was cDNA or gDNA that came from T cells, B-cell-depleted T cells, or PBMCs.

Per the authors' pipeline: Reference gene primer amplification gave nucleated cell count estimates. Clones were read by immunoSEQ multiplex PCR, and TCRdb kept only the in-frame ones, dropping some. From that table come the V and J calls and clone size; the DNA was used to work out D and trimming. Here the sample spans 110,000 to 150,000 clones, over 80% being singletons. Trimming took off 5 bases at V and 7 bases at J, with 26 bases between the two ends. CDR1 is MNHEY, CDR2 SVGEGT, per germline. The CDR3 extends over 17 amino acids. This clone occurred a few times. V and J are TRBV6-2 or TRBV6-3 and TRBJ2-5; D uncertain. This clonotype was obtained from a human donor in a cohort sampled during active COVID-19. Sequencing input: peripheral blood. The CDR3 nucleotides are TGTGCCAGCAGTCACCCCACCCAGAGACACCAGTTGGGGACCCAGTACTTC. Protein: CASSHPTQRHQLGTQYF.